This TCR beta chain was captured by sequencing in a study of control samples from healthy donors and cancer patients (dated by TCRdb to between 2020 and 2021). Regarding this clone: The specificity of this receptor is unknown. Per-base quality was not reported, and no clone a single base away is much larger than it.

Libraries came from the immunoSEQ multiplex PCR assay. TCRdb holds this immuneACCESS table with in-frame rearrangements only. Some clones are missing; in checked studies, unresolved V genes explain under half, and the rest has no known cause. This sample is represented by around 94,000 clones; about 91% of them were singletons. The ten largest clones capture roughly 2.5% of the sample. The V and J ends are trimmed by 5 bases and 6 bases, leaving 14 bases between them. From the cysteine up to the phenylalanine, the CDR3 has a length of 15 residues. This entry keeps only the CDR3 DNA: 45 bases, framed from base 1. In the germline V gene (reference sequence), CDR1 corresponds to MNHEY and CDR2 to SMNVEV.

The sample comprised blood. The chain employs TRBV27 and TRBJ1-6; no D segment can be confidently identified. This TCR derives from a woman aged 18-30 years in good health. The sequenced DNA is TGTGCCAGCAGTCCCAGCCCCCACGCTAATTCACCCCTCCACTTT. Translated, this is CASSPSPHANSPLHF.